The 19 T cell receptor beta chains reported below all come from one sample, sequenced in a study of cytomegalovirus exposure and HLA in healthy donors. Clones were sequenced by immunoSEQ multiplex PCR, and TCRdb holds only the in-frame ones, with some missing. The profile shows about 56,000 clones, about 96% of them singletons. Sequenced: PBMCs. The origin of the receptors is a woman between 18 and 30 years old in good health and CMV-seronegative.

The gene calls are TRBV27 and TRBJ2-7; 7 bases match TRBD2. V shed 10 bases and J 2 bases; nucleotides not matched to a gene: 8. The CDR3 is 13 residues long. In germline, CDR1 is MNHEY, CDR2 SMNVEV (reference sequence). Here the CDR3 reads CATRGDQAYEQYF. In nucleotides, the CDR3 is TGTGCCACCCGGGGGGACCAAGCCTACGAGCAGTACTTC.

The chain is built from TRBV19 and TRBJ1-2; TRBD1 matches at 10 bases. V shed 4 bases, J shed 4 bases, and the junction held 3 bases outside the gene matches. The CDR3 extends over 14 amino acids. Germline CDR1 reads LNHDA; CDR2 reads SQIVND (reference sequence). The CDR3 loop is CASSRQGASYGYTF. The CDR3 coding sequence is TGTGCCAGTAGTAGACAGGGGGCGTCCTATGGCTACACCTTC.

The J gene is TRBJ2-5, the V gene TRBV7-9; TRBD1 is a possible D gene (5 bases). Germline CDR1 SEHNR, CDR2 FQNEAQ (reference sequence). The CDR3 runs to 13 residues. Trimming stripped 6 bases from V and 1 base from J, with 9 bases between. CDR3 nucleotide sequence: TGTGCCAGCAGGGGGCCATTCCAAGAGACCCAGTACTTC. This translates into CASRGPFQETQYF.

V is TRBV5-8 and J is TRBJ2-1; TRBD2 aligns across 7 bases. The ends lost 1 base at V and 6 bases at J; junction bases unmatched: 4. Germline V lookup: CDR1 SGHTS, CDR2 YDEGEE. CDR3 size: 14 residues. The CDR3 DNA is TGTGCCAGCAGCTTGCTAGCGGCCCTCAATGAGCAGTTCTTC. Its protein is CASSLLAALNEQFF.

The V and J genes are TRBV18 and TRBJ2-5; 7 nucleotides agree with TRBD1. Unmatched junction bases numbered 7, after V lost 6 bases and J lost 3 bases. This CDR3 region has 14 residues. Germline CDR1 is KGHSH and CDR2 is LQKENI. CDR3 amino acids: CASSRDRAEETQYF. CDR3 coding DNA: TGTGCCAGCTCCCGCGACAGGGCTGAAGAGACCCAGTACTTC.

The V call is TRBV27, the J call TRBJ2-7, with 7 bases identical to TRBD1. The V and J ends lost 4 bases and 3 bases, in that order; junction bases with no gene match: 12. The CDR3 extends over 16 amino acids. Germline V gene lookup returns CDR1 MNHEY and CDR2 SMNVEV (reference sequence). In nucleotides, the CDR3 is TGTGCCAGCAGTTCCACCCGACAGGGTGGGAGCTACGAGCAGTACTTC. It codes for CASSSTRQGGSYEQYF.

J is TRBJ2-5 and V is TRBV27; 10 bases are shared with TRBD2. Per the germline V gene, CDR1 is MNHEY and CDR2 is SMNVEV (reference sequence). J lost 1 base, V lost 6 bases, and 5 bases had no gene match. The CDR3 is 15 residues long. The CDR3 protein is CASSRAGGIQETQYF. CDR3 bases: TGTGCCAGCAGCCGAGCGGGAGGGATCCAAGAGACCCAGTACTTC.

The rearrangement links TRBV7-9 to TRBJ2-7, with D perhaps TRBD2 (5 bases). The CDR3 has 13 amino acids. In germline, CDR1 is SEHNR, CDR2 FQNEAQ (reference sequence). V was clipped by 5 bases and J by 0 bases, with 8 bases between them. Here the CDR3 reads CASSPEGSYEQYF. The CDR3 nucleotides are TGTGCCAGCAGCCCCGAGGGCTCCTACGAGCAGTACTTC.

The CDR3 spells CASSWGLAGASPLTDTQYF. CDR3 sequence (DNA): TGCGCCAGCAGCTGGGGACTAGCGGGGGCCTCTCCCCTCACAGATACGCAGTATTTT. The V and J genes are TRBV5-1 and TRBJ2-3, with 14 bases lining up with TRBD2. The trim removed 3 bases at V and 2 bases at J, leaving 11 bases unmatched. CDR3 length equals 19 residues. The germline V gene has CDR1 SGHRS and CDR2 YFSETQ.

CDR3 in amino acids: CAISESTGRDGQAFF. As DNA, the CDR3 is TGTGCCATCAGTGAGTCGACGGGCAGGGATGGTCAAGCTTTCTTT. This chain uses TRBV10-3 with TRBJ1-1, with a possible D match to TRBD1 (5 bases). Trimming left V 0 bases short and J 9 bases short, with 17 bases between. The CDR3 runs 15 residues. Germline V gene data show CDR1 as ENHRY and CDR2 as SYGVKD.

This clone was observed a single time. The chain employs TRBV4-3 and TRBJ2-1; tentative D call: TRBD2 (6 bases). Trimming cost V 3 bases and J 6 bases, with 15 bases left between them. CDR1 is LGHNA and CDR2 is YSLEER in the germline V gene. The CDR3 is made up of 15 amino acids. The CDR3 here is CASSHRTNDLNEQFF. The CDR3, as DNA: TGCGCCAGCAGCCACCGGACTAACGACCTCAATGAGCAGTTCTTC.

This sequence joins TRBV28 and TRBJ1-4; unclear D gene. Trimming removed 4 bases from V and 7 bases from J, with 7 bases in between. The CDR3 length is 12 residues. Germline V CDR1 and CDR2: MDHEN, SYDVKM. In nucleotides, the CDR3 is TGTGCCAGCAGTTATCGTTTTGAAAAACTGTTTTTT. Amino acids: CASSYRFEKLFF.

The genes are TRBV4-3 and TRBJ2-1; 8 bases match TRBD1. After removal of 4 bases from V and 4 bases from J, the junction contained 12 bases not matched to a gene. The CDR3 consists of 17 residues. CDR1 and CDR2 (germline): LGHNA, YSLEER. CDR3 loop: CASSPNPQGALYNEQFF. The CDR3 region has the DNA TGCGCCAGCAGCCCAAACCCTCAGGGGGCGTTATACAATGAGCAGTTCTTC.

This clone came up a few times. The chain employs TRBV6-4 and TRBJ2-3, with TRBD2 identical over 8 bases. Germline V gene lookup returns CDR1 MRHNA and CDR2 SNTAGT. The CDR3 covers 17 residues. The trim removed 0 bases at V and 4 bases at J, leaving 9 bases unmatched. The CDR3 reads CASSDSPRGAGADTQYF. The DNA for the CDR3 is TGTGCCAGCAGTGACTCGCCCCGGGGAGCGGGAGCAGATACGCAGTATTTT.

The gene calls are TRBV13 and TRBJ2-6; a possible D gene is TRBD1 (6 bases). The CDR3 length is 17 residues. Germline CDR1 and CDR2: PRHDT and FYEKMQ (reference sequence). V was cut by 6 bases and J by 2 bases, with 17 bases left in between. The CDR3 here is CASRQGTPDPGANVLTF. The CDR3 nucleotides are TGTGCCAGCAGGCAGGGGACCCCCGACCCTGGGGCCAACGTCCTGACTTTC.

J is TRBJ2-3 and V is TRBV2; 9 bases fit TRBD2. After removal of 0 bases from V and 5 bases from J, the junction contained 9 bases not matched to a gene. The CDR3 extends over 17 amino acids. The germline V gene has CDR1 SNHLY and CDR2 FYNNEI. The CDR3 nucleotides read TGTGCCAGCAGTGAAGCCAGGGCAGGCGGGGGGGGAGATACGCAGTATTTT. Encoded protein: CASSEARAGGGGDTQYF.

The chain has TRBV7-9 and TRBJ2-7, with a possible D match to TRBD1 (5 bases). The ends were cut back, 5 bases at V and 4 bases at J, with 24 bases in the middle. Germline CDR1 is SEHNR and CDR2 is FQNEAQ (reference sequence). The CDR3 has 17 residues. This chain's CDR3 is CASSPTQLRGTPYEQYF. CDR3 DNA sequence: TGTGCCAGCAGCCCAACCCAGCTTAGGGGAACCCCGTACGAGCAGTACTTC.

The J gene is TRBJ2-5, the V gene TRBV11-2, with TRBD2 matching 11 bases. The V segment lost 1 base and the J segment 1 base; nucleotides outside the gene matches: 8. CDR1 is SGHAT and CDR2 is FQNNGV in the germline V gene. The CDR3 has 18 residues. The DNA for the CDR3 is TGTGCCAGCAGCTTAGGGGGGGCTAGCGGGGGGATCCAAGAGACCCAGTACTTC. Its protein is CASSLGGASGGIQETQYF.

The chain combines TRBV10-3 with TRBJ1-2; 8 bases agree with TRBD1. This CDR3 is built from 12 residues. V shed 7 bases and J 6 bases; nucleotides not matched to a gene: 4. Germline V gene data show CDR1 as ENHRY and CDR2 as SYGVKD. For the CDR3, the DNA is TGTGCCATCACCCCGGGACAGGATGGCTACACCTTC. It yields the protein CAITPGQDGYTF.